The rows below give T cell receptor beta chains drawn from one sample of a study of cytomegalovirus exposure and HLA in healthy donors. Clones were read by immunoSEQ multiplex PCR, and TCRdb kept only the in-frame ones, dropping some. The sample shows some 160,000 clones, 85% to 90% of them seen only once. The sequencing input was PBMCs. These receptors were collected from a man aged 18-30 years in good health and CMV-seronegative. The CDR3 runs from the conserved cysteine through the conserved F or W. A D gene is named only where the DNA matches it firmly. A row's size may be missing; if present it is once, few, many or a size class.

j_gene	abundance	v_gene	d_gene	CDR3nt	CDR3aa
TRBJ2-1	.	TRBV5-4	TRBD2	TGTGCCAGCAGTCTTAGCGGGAGGGGGAATGAGCAGTTCTTC	CASSLSGRGNEQFF
TRBJ2-5	.	TRBV29-1	.	TGCAGCGCCCACCCGCGGACAGAAGAGACCCAGTACTTC	CSAHPRTEETQYF
TRBJ1-1	.	TRBV19	.	TGTGCCAGTAGTATAGAGGGCAGCACTGAAGCTTTCTTT	CASSIEGSTEAFF
TRBJ1-5	.	TRBV6-5	.	TGTGCCAGCAGACCTCACCTGGCGGATCAGCCCCAGCATTTT	CASRPHLADQPQHF
TRBJ2-7	.	TRBV29-1	.	TGCAGCGTTGTAGGGGCAGGTAGCTCCTACGAGCAGTACTTC	CSVVGAGSSYEQYF
TRBJ2-1	.	TRBV29-1	TRBD2	TGCAGCGTACGCGGCCCGGGTAATAGCGGGAGGGCCTCCTACAATGAGCAGTTCTTC	CSVRGPGNSGRASYNEQFF
TRBJ1-1	.	TRBV2	.	TGTGCCAGCAGTAACGGCGCAGCGGGAAACACTGAAGCTTTCTTT	CASSNGAAGNTEAFF
TRBJ2-2	.	TRBV27	.	TGTGCCAGCAGTCTTCAACAGGGGAACACCGGGGAGCTGTTTTTT	CASSLQQGNTGELFF
TRBJ1-1	.	TRBV6-5	TRBD1	TGTGCCAGCAGGAAACAGGGGGACACTGAAGCTTTCTTT	CASRKQGDTEAFF
TRBJ1-2	.	TRBV5-1	.	TGCGCCAGCAGCTTGGATCGGAGTGGCTACACCTTC	CASSLDRSGYTF
TRBJ2-1	.	TRBV7-2	.	TGTGCCAGCAGCTTAATAGGGGCGGGGGCTGAGAATGAGCAGTTCTTC	CASSLIGAGAENEQFF
TRBJ2-1	.	TRBV27	TRBD2	TGTGGGACTAGCGGGGCCGGACCATACAATGAGCAGTTCTTC	CGTSGAGPYNEQFF
TRBJ1-1	.	TRBV5-1	.	TGCGCCAGCAGCATAGGACTGGGGGGTCCTGAAGCTTTCTTT	CASSIGLGGPEAFF
TRBJ1-5	.	TRBV2	TRBD1	TGTGCCAGCAGGGAACAGGGGGTCAATCAGCCCCAGCATTTT	CASREQGVNQPQHF
TRBJ1-2	.	TRBV4-1	TRBD1	TGCGCCAGCAGCCAAGCCGGGACAGATGGCTACACCTTC	CASSQAGTDGYTF
TRBJ1-1	once	TRBV29-1	TRBD1	TGCAGCGTTCTAAGACAGGGAGAGAACACTGAAGCTTTCTTT	CSVLRQGENTEAFF
TRBJ2-3	.	TRBV6-1	.	TGTGCCAGCAGTGAAGCCCGCGGATCTAGCACAGATACGCAGTATTTT	CASSEARGSSTDTQYF
TRBJ1-1	.	TRBV5-1	TRBD1	TGCGCCAGCAGCGCCACAGGGGCCGAAGCTTTCTTT	CASSATGAEAFF
TRBJ2-7	few	TRBV28	.	TGTGCCAGCAGCGTCACAGGGACCTACGAGCAGTACTTC	CASSVTGTYEQYF
TRBJ1-2	.	TRBV28	TRBD1	TGTGCCAGCAGACGCGACGGACAGGGTAACTATGGCTACACCTTC	CASRRDGQGNYGYTF
TRBJ2-7	.	TRBV19	.	TGTGCCAGTAGTATAGCTGCAGGGGCCTACGAGCAGTACTTC	CASSIAAGAYEQYF
TRBJ2-1	.	TRBV29-1	TRBD1	TGCAGCGTTGATCGACAACAGGGGTATGAGCGGTTCTTC	CSVDRQQGYERFF
TRBJ1-5	.	TRBV21-1	.	TGTGCCAGCAGCAATGAGGATCAGCCCCAGCATTTT	CASSNEDQPQHF
TRBJ1-6	few	TRBV4-1	.	TGCGCCAGCAGCCAAGTCGGACAGACTAATTCACCCCTCCACTTT	CASSQVGQTNSPLHF
TRBJ1-2	few	TRBV19	.	TGTGCCAGTAGTCCTCGACAGGAACTCTATGGCTACACCTTC	CASSPRQELYGYTF
TRBJ2-7	.	TRBV6-1	.	TGTGCCAGCAGTGAAGCTGGGGAGAAGGCGGGGGAGCAGTACTTC	CASSEAGEKAGEQYF
TRBJ1-2	.	TRBV6-6	TRBD1	TGTGCCAGCACCAGGGGACAGGCAACTTATGGCTACACCTTC	CASTRGQATYGYTF
TRBJ2-1	.	TRBV6-1	TRBD2	TGTGCCAGCAGTGCGGTAGCGGGGGGGCCGAATGAGCAGTTCTTC	CASSAVAGGPNEQFF
TRBJ2-1	.	TRBV7-7	.	TGTGCTAGCAGCCCCGGCCCGGGGTCCTCCTACAATGAGCAGTTCTTC	CASSPGPGSSYNEQFF
TRBJ2-7	once	TRBV7-9	TRBD2	TGTGCCAGCAGGCCCGGGACTAGCGGGACGGGGTACGAGCAGTACTTC	CASRPGTSGTGYEQYF
TRBJ2-1	.	TRBV27	TRBD2	TGTGCCAGCAAACTGGGACTAGCAGACAATGAGCAGTTCTTC	CASKLGLADNEQFF
TRBJ1-3	once	TRBV6-5	.	TGTGCCAGCAGTAGGGGGTCGATGGGAAACACCATATATTTT	CASSRGSMGNTIYF
TRBJ1-1	.	TRBV6-5	.	TGTGCCAGCAGTCCACAGGAGAACACTGAAGCTTTCTTT	CASSPQENTEAFF
TRBJ2-7	.	TRBV5-6	TRBD2	TGTGCCAGCAGCTTGATCCTAGCGGGAGGGCCGTCCTACGAGCAGTACTTC	CASSLILAGGPSYEQYF
TRBJ1-3	.	TRBV2	.	TGTGCCAGCAGTGAAGAATACTTACTCGCCTCTGGAAACACCATATATTTT	CASSEEYLLASGNTIYF
TRBJ2-1	once	TRBV29-1	.	TGCAGCGTTGAACCACCGACAGAAATAAGAGAAGGTGAGCAGTTCTTC	CSVEPPTEIREGEQFF
TRBJ1-2	.	TRBV27	.	TGTGCCAGCATTCCCCCAAGGGCAGGGGCCTTCTATGGCTACACCTTC	CASIPPRAGAFYGYTF
TRBJ2-2	.	TRBV5-1	.	TGCGCCAGCAGCTTGGAGGGGGCGAACACCGGGGAGCTGTTTTTT	CASSLEGANTGELFF
TRBJ2-6	.	TRBV4-1	.	TGCGCCAGCAGCGCGACAGCCCCCTCTGGGGCCAACGTCCTGACTTTC	CASSATAPSGANVLTF
TRBJ2-3	.	TRBV29-1	TRBD1	TGCAGCGTGACCCGGGACAGGGATGCAGATACGCAGTATTTT	CSVTRDRDADTQYF
TRBJ1-1	few	TRBV27	.	TGTGCCAGCAGTTTAGTAATGAACACTGAAGCTTTCTTT	CASSLVMNTEAFF
TRBJ2-5	.	TRBV6-5	.	TGTGCCAGCAGTTACTCGGGAGGTGGGGGTATGGAGACCCAGTACTTC	CASSYSGGGGMETQYF
TRBJ1-4	.	TRBV28	.	TGTGCCAGCAGTTGGAACAGCGAAAAACTGTTTTTT	CASSWNSEKLFF
TRBJ2-2	few	TRBV25-1	.	TGTGCCAGCAGTGAATCTCAGGGAAAATTTAACACCGGGGAGCTGTTTTTT	CASSESQGKFNTGELFF
TRBJ2-3	.	TRBV2	TRBD1	TGTGCCAGCAGTGTCGGACAGGGGACAGATACGCAGTATTTT	CASSVGQGTDTQYF
TRBJ1-2	.	TRBV28	TRBD1	TGTGCCAGCAGCTTAGGGACAGGGGATGGCTACACCTTC	CASSLGTGDGYTF
TRBJ1-4	.	TRBV6-1	.	TGTGCCAGCAGTGAAGCCACAGCCCTTAATGAAAAACTGTTTTTT	CASSEATALNEKLFF
TRBJ1-4	.	TRBV6-5	.	TGTGCCAGCAGACTCCACGGGGGAGCTAATGAAAAACTGTTTTTT	CASRLHGGANEKLFF
TRBJ2-1	.	TRBV1	.	TGCACCAGCAGCCAACCGGACAGCGGCGGCTGTCATGAGCAGTTCTTC	CTSSQPDSGGCHEQFF
TRBJ1-5	once	TRBV7-9	TRBD1	TGTGCCAGCAGCTTAGAGCCGGGACAGGGGAATCAGCCCCAGCATTTT	CASSLEPGQGNQPQHF
TRBJ1-1	.	TRBV27	TRBD1	TGTGCCAGCAGCTGGACAGGGGCGAGCACTGAAGCTTTCTTT	CASSWTGASTEAFF
TRBJ1-4	.	TRBV6-1	.	TGTGCCAGCAGTGAAGCGCAGGCGCTACGAAAACTGTTTTTT	CASSEAQALRKLFF
TRBJ2-2	.	TRBV10-3	TRBD2	TGTGCCATCAGTGAGTTGGCGGGAGGGCCAGTCGGGGAGCTGTTTTTT	CAISELAGGPVGELFF
TRBJ2-7	.	TRBV9	TRBD1	TGTGCCAGCAGCGTAGGCGGGACAGGGGCACCTTACGAGCAGTACTTC	CASSVGGTGAPYEQYF